This T cell receptor (beta chain) was observed in a study of blood T cell repertoires in COVID-19. Study context: From T cells, B-cell-depleted T cells, or PBMCs came the material, which was cDNA or gDNA.

In germline, CDR1 is MDHEN, CDR2 SYDVKM. V lost 6 bases and J lost 7; bases outside the gene matches: 9. This CDR3 region has 15 residues. Original data processing: Amplification of reference gene primers was used by the study to estimate nucleated cell counts. Clones were read by immunoSEQ multiplex PCR, and TCRdb kept only the in-frame ones, dropping some. That table is the source of V, J and clone size, and D and trimming were worked out from the DNA. The sample carries some 46,000 clones, around four fifths recorded once. The chain employs TRBV28 and TRBJ1-4, with 9 bases lining up with TRBD1. This receptor was identified in a man aged 55 to 70 with active COVID-19. What was sequenced was peripheral blood. Written as DNA, the CDR3 is TGTGCCAGCAGCCTACCCGGGACAGGGAGTGAAAAACTGTTTTTT. This sequence encodes CASSLPGTGSEKLFF. Full variable domain (remainder filled in from reference TRBV28 and TRBJ1-4): DVKVTQSSRYLVKRTGEKVFLECVQDMDHENMFWYRQDPGLGLRLIYFSYDVKMKEKGDIPEGYSVSREKKERFSLILESASTNQTSMYLCASSLPGTGSEKLFFGSGTQLSVL.